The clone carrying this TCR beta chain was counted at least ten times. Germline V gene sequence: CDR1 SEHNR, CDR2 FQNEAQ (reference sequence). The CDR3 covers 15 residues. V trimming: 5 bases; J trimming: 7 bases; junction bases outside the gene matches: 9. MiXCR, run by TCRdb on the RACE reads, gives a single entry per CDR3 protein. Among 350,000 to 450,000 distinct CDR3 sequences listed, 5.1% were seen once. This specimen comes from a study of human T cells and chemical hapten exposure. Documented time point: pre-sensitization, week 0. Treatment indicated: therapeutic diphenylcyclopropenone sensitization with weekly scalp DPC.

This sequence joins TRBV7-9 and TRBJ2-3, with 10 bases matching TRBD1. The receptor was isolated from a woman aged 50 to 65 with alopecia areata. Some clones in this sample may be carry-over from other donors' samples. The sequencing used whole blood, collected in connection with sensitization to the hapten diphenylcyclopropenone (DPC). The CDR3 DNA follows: TGTGCCAGCAGCCCGACAGGGGGCCGCGGCAATACGCAGTATTTT. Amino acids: CASSPTGGRGNTQYF.